The T cell receptor (beta chain) described here comes from a study of cytomegalovirus exposure and HLA in healthy donors (dated by TCRdb to about 2017). At the level of the whole study: An earlier analysis of 587 of the donors reported about 280 Gb of sequence data and 95 million to 130 million unique TCR beta sequences obtained from about 200 million T cells. Roughly 290 gigabases of sequencing data and tens of millions of unique TCR sequences made up an early release that covered nearly 650 HLA-typed donors. Of the 398 genotyped donors, approximately 83% fell in the genetic ancestry cluster associated with self-reported Caucasian donors. The aim of the study was to test whether cataloging public T cell receptors could identify signatures of past pathogen exposure. The study profiled the T cell repertoires of around 700 subjects by immunosequencing and related them to cytomegalovirus serostatus. Besides the first cohort of roughly 640 subjects, a separate validation cohort made up of around 120 different subjects was used. The study combined high-throughput TCR immunosequencing, statistical association of individual TCRs with disease status, and machine learning to predict cytomegalovirus infection status. A later analysis re-analyzed previously published TCR beta repertoires from about 730 donors and added high-resolution HLA genotyping to study TCR occurrence patterns. The later analysis used no new phenotypic data to find candidate immune exposures, relying instead on TCR beta sequences and their occurrence across donors. In an earlier analysis of more than 550 of the donors, high-throughput TCR beta sequencing was used to judge whether each TCR beta V gene segment behaved as functional or pseudogenic. Donor age, sex, ethnicity and CMV serostatus were collected together with the repertoire data. In a later genetic analysis, genome-wide SNP genotypes for 398 of the 666 donors were used, and that subset was treated as a discovery cohort. Every repertoire in the discovery cohort had been generated on one and the same sequencing platform. Class I and class II HLA loci were covered by the typing at four-digit resolution. The number of typed donors differed by locus: 629-630 for A, B, C, DRB1 and DQB1; approximately 530 for DQA1; 600 to 610 for DPA1; and about 450 for DPB1. Roughly five DR-DQ haplotypes were treated as single units for association and clustering because of strong linkage in the cohort. Across approximately 420 genotyped donors of the cohort, an average of approximately 240,000 unique TCR beta nucleotide sequences per donor were sequenced, and about a sixth of those sequences were non-productive. General conclusions and limits of the study: Because counts were too low, 15 to 20 rarely observed V segments, including chromosome 9 orphons, were excluded from the earlier analysis of roughly 580 of the donors. Most TCR sequences were seen in very few donors, while some public TCRs were found in many individuals. The presence/absence analyses assumed that sequencing depth was roughly uniform across donors, and that assumption may not be true. A cluster of highly shared sequence variants was judged likely to be a technical artifact of the sequencing pipeline. A few of the identified cytomegalovirus-associated TCR beta chains were confirmed in vitro to be specific for cytomegalovirus antigens. A later genetic analysis reported fewer N-insertions in productive TCRs among donors in an Asian-associated ancestry cluster than the approximately 700-donor mean. A later analysis found that TCR association rates varied across HLA loci, with DRB1 alleles showing the most associated TCRs and HLA-C alleles the fewest. Most CMV-associated TCR beta chains appeared to be HLA-restricted in a later analysis, and the HLA associations seemed to be driven largely by CMV exposure. CMV serostatus was the only immune exposure information available for the cohort. In a later genetic analysis, a missense DCLRE1C variant was associated with V-gene and J-gene trimming of TCR beta chains, and the association was replicated in an independent cohort. In a later analysis, several top co-occurrence clusters were reported to appear linked to parvovirus B19, influenza, CMV and Epstein-Barr virus. A later analysis associated 16,951 TCR beta sequences with specific HLA alleles at a false discovery rate of 0.05. When HLA alleles, especially DR and DQ, strongly co-occurred, attributing TCR associations to individual alleles was difficult. In the study, 150 to 200 TCR beta chains were listed as associated with cytomegalovirus. A further reported finding was that TCR beta sequences accurately predicted the HLA-A and HLA-B alleles for most subjects in the first cohort. The 87-base-pair reads could not distinguish some IMGT-functional V segments, including TRBV6-2 and TRBV6-3, so those segments were excluded. According to the authors, the approach could potentially be generalized to other disease states and immunological phenotypes. In both the original and validation cohorts, the classifier was reported to diagnose cytomegalovirus status with high specificity and sensitivity. In a later analysis, HLA-associated TCR beta chains were found to be more clonally expanded and to have lower generation probabilities than equally common non-associated chains. Because some donors lacked HLA typing at each locus, the association tests relied only on the typed subset. In an earlier analysis of some 500 of the donors, most TCR beta V segments appeared in productive rearrangements about 90% or about 30% of the time, broadly matching IMGT annotations. The cohort was sequenced for TCR beta chains only, and without alpha or paired-chain data the features that could be detected were limited. Linkage disequilibrium might explain the correlated functional status among segregating V segments, but an unknown experimental factor could not be ruled out.

In the germline V gene (reference sequence), CDR1 corresponds to SEHNR and CDR2 to FQNEAQ. The V and J ends are trimmed by 1 base and 6 bases, leaving 9 bases between them. The CDR3 starts with the cysteine, ends with the phenylalanine, and has 13 residues. Just CDR3 DNA is preserved here, 39 bases in frame from base 1. The cohort consisted of 670 or so healthy bone marrow donors. Cohort members were all nominally healthy when sampled, although unrecorded immune exposures were likely present. The donor was CMV seropositive and was included in the group of 250 to 350 seropositive cohort members. Every donor gave a peripheral blood sample, and the peripheral blood mononuclear cells from that sample were used for TCR beta sequencing. Genomic DNA extraction from the blood cell samples was performed with the Qiagen DNeasy Blood Extraction Kit. The library relied on the immunoSEQ multiplex PCR assay. The multiplex PCR relied on a mix of 60 forward primers for TCR Vbeta segments and 13 reverse primers for TCR Jbeta segments. The CDR3 region of rearranged TCR beta genes was amplified from genomic DNA with a multiplex PCR assay. The Illumina HiSeq System was used to sequence the amplified TCR beta libraries as 87-base-pair reads. The published analysis was carried out like this. A later analysis tallied approximately 87 million unique TCR beta chains across the 666 repertoires, and roughly 11 million of those chains were shared by two or more donors. Raw reads were error-corrected and collapsed into unique sequences by a nearest-neighbor algorithm in which closely related sequences were merged to remove PCR and sequencing errors. Alignment of CDR3 sequences to IMGT reference sequences was used to assign V, D and J gene segments. For a sequence to be retained, at least a six-nucleotide match to both a V gene segment and a J gene segment was required. A rearrangement was called productive if the CDR3 had no stop codons and remained in frame with V and J, and every other rearrangement was called non-productive. Following IMGT convention, CDR3 was defined as the stretch from the second conserved V-encoded cysteine to the conserved J-encoded phenylalanine. Sequences without an unambiguous match to a single V gene segment were excluded from the earlier analysis of a few hundred of the donors. An earlier analysis of several hundred of the donors called V segments functional above 56.7% productive rearrangements and segregating when the between-donor standard deviation exceeded 5%. A statistical classification framework was developed to diagnose cytomegalovirus status using the catalog of TCR beta chain sequences. In a later analysis, TCR nucleotide sequences were compared against IMGT/GENE-DB human TR gene sequences so that V and J genes could be assigned. In a later analysis, CDR3 sequences and most-parsimonious VDJ recombination scenarios were assigned using the TCRdist pipeline. In a later analysis, each TCR beta chain was defined by its CDR3 amino acid sequence together with its V-gene family, and reads lacking a unique V-gene family were excluded. In a later analysis, some 600 highly shared, low-generation-probability nucleotide sequences were removed to address suspected cross-contamination and a sequencing artifact. In a later analysis, a clonal expansion index was calculated for each public chain from normalized within-repertoire ranks of inferred template counts. In a later analysis, generation probabilities were computed using a VDJ recombination model fitted to out-of-frame rearrangements, and the results were checked against IGoR. In a later analysis, hypergeometric tests were used to score TCR-TCR, TCR-HLA and TCR-CMV co-occurrence, with a repertoire-size bias correction applied to TCR pairs. To estimate false discovery rates, a later analysis permuted the HLA or CMV assignments 20 times. In a later analysis, co-occurring TCRs were grouped using DBSCAN, with TCRdist sequence similarity added in when clustering inside HLA-allele-positive subsets. Repertoires with fewer than 30,000 or more than 120,000 public chains were left out of co-occurrence clustering, as were a handful of repertoires with anomalous nucleotide sharing. TCRdb took over this immuneACCESS table, retaining in-frame rearrangements with V and J assigned. Such tables are incomplete; in checked studies, under half of the missing clones stem from an unresolved V gene, and the remainder is unexplained. V and J calls and clone size are as listed in that table; D and trimming were resolved from the DNA. The sample table shows over 85,000 clones, and about three quarters are seen once. The biggest ten clones account for 2.5% to 3% of the sample.

In the case of this clone: Its antigen remains unidentified. Qualities for individual bases were not recorded, and no much larger clone is one base off.

The source of this sequence is a woman aged 55-75 years in good health and CMV-seropositive. This receptor chain uses TRBV7-9 and TRBJ1-1, with TRBD1 tentatively as D gene (5 bases match). Input material: PBMCs. The CDR3 region: CASSLGGGAEAFF. The sequence in DNA is TGTGCCAGCAGCTTAGGGGGAGGGGCTGAAGCTTTCTTT.